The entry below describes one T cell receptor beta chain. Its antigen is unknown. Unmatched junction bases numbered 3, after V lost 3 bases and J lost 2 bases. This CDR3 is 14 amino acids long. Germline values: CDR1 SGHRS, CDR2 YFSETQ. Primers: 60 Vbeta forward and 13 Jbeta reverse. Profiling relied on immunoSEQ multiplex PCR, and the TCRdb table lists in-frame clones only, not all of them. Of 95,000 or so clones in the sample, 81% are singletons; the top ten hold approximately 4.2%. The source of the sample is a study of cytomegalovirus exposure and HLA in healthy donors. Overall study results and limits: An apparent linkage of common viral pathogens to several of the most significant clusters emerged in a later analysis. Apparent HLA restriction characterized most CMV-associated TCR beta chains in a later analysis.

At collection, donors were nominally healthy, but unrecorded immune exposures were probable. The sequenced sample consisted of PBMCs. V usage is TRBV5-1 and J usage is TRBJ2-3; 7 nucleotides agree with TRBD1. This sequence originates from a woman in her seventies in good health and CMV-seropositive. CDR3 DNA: TGCGCCAGCAGCTGGGACAGCCTCACAGATACGCAGTATTTT. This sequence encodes CASSWDSLTDTQYF.